This T cell receptor beta chain was obtained from a study of OX40 agonist ivuxolimab in advanced cancers. Study-level background: Of the participants, approximately 36% had some prior anti-PD-1, anti-PD-L1 or anti-CTLA-4 therapy, which was allowed. The study's findings and limits: The study found among the lowest clonal expansion in partial responders at 0.1-3.0 mg/kg.

About this clone: Its matching antigen is unknown.

Profiling relied on immunoSEQ multiplex PCR, and the TCRdb table lists in-frame clones only, not all of them. The table lists 90,000 or so clones, roughly nine tenths of them singletons. CDR3 length: 17 amino acids. The chain links TRBV21-1 to TRBJ2-5. TRBV21-1 is recorded as a pseudogene. This specimen was CD4+ or CD8+ T cells sorted from blood, taken in a trial of the OX40 agonist ivuxolimab. The TCR originated in an adult with an advanced solid tumor such as melanoma, head and neck, liver or kidney cancer. The CDR3 DNA is TGTGCCAGCAGCGAACTACCGGGACCGTCGACACAAGAGACCCAGTACTTC. This translates into CASSELPGPSTQETQYF.